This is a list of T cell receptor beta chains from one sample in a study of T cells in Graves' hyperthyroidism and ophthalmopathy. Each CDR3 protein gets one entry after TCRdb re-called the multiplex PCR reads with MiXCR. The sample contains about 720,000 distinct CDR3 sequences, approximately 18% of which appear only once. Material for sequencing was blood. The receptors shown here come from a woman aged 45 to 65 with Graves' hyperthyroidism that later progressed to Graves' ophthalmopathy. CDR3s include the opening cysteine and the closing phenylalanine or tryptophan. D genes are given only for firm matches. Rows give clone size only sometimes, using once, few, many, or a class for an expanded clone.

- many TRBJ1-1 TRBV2 CASIRDQGAGFF TGTGCCAGCATACGGGACCAGGGTGCCGGATTCTTT
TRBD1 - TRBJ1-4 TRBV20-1 CSAWEKTGWEKLFF TGCAGTGCTTGGGAAAAGACAGGGTGGGAAAAACTGTTTTTT
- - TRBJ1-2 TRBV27 CASSPTTTLGTDGYTF TGTGCCAGCAGTCCTACCACTACATTGGGGACTGATGGCTACACCTTC
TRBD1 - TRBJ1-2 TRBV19 CASSIGTGGAEGGYTF TGTGCCAGTAGTATAGGAACAGGGGGCGCGGAAGGAGGCTACACCTTC
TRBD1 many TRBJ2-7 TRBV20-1 CSARDPSDRGIAYEQYF TGCAGTGCTAGAGATCCCTCGGACAGGGGAATCGCCTACGAGCAGTACTTC
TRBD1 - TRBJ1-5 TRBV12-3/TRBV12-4 CASSELTGKDQPQHF TGTGCCAGCAGTGAACTGACAGGGAAGGATCAGCCCCAGCATTTT
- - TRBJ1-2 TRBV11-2 CASSLVTNPYGYTF TGTGCCAGCAGCTTAGTTACCAACCCCTATGGCTACACCTTC
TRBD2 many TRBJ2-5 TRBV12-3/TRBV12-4 CASSLGLAGGHETQYF TGTGCCAGCAGTCTCGGACTAGCGGGGGGGCACGAGACCCAGTACTTC
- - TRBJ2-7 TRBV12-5 CASGFVGASSPGRRQYF TGTGCTAGTGGTTTTGTAGGGGCCAGCAGTCCTGGTCGGAGGCAGTACTTC
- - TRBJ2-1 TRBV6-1 CASSETLGASYNEQFF TGTGCCAGCAGTGAAACTTTGGGGGCTTCCTACAATGAGCAGTTCTTC
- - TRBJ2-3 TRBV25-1 CASSDVQESTDTKYF TGTGCCAGCAGTGATGTCCAGGAATCCACAGATACGAAGTATTTT
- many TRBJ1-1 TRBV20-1 CSAREDQHTEAFF TGCAGTGCTAGAGAAGACCAGCACACTGAAGCTTTCTTT
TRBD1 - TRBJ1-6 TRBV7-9 CASSLWAGQGNNSPLHF TGTGCCAGCAGCTTATGGGCGGGACAGGGAAACAATTCACCCCTCCACTTT
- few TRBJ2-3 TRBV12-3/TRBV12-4 CASRGLGVADTQYF TGTGCCAGCAGGGGGCTAGGGGTAGCAGATACGCAGTATTTT
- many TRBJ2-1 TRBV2 CASSGAYNEQFF TGTGCCAGCAGCGGTGCGTACAATGAGCAGTTCTTC
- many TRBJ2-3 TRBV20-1 CSARDTDTQYF TGCAGTGCTAGAGACACAGATACGCAGTATTTT
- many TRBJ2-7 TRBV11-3 CASSLWPGEQYF TGTGCCAGCAGCTTATGGCCAGGCGAGCAGTACTTC
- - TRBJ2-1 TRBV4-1 CASSPYSGQLDERFF TGCGCCAGCAGCCCCTACTCCGGACAGCTCGATGAGCGGTTCTTC
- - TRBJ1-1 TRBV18 CASSPGLAQVGTEAFF TGTGCCAGCTCACCGGGGTTAGCACAGGTTGGCACTGAAGCTTTCTTT
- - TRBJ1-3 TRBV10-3 CAITTGTGSGNTIYF TGTGCCATCACCACCGGGACGGGCTCTGGAAACACCATATATTTT
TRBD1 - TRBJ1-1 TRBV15 CATSRDRGQMNTEAFF TGTGCCACCAGCAGAGATCGGGGACAGATGAACACTGAAGCTTTCTTT
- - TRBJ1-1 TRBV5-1 CASSFMQGFTEAFF TGCGCCAGCAGCTTCATGCAGGGGTTCACTGAAGCTTTCTTT